Sequencing of this T cell receptor (beta chain) was carried out in a study of cytomegalovirus exposure and HLA in healthy donors. Study-wide results and caveats: Reports showed the classifier diagnosing cytomegalovirus status with high specificity and sensitivity. In a later analysis, most CMV-associated TCR beta chains appeared HLA-restricted. In a later analysis, TCR association rates varied by HLA locus: DRB1 most, HLA-C fewest. Presence/absence analyses took donor sequencing depth as roughly uniform.

Turning to this clone: Antigen specificity is unknown.

The PCR contained 60 Vbeta and 13 Jbeta primers. This table comes from immunoSEQ multiplex PCR, and its TCRdb copy is limited to in-frame clones, with some not included. The sample consists of about 200,000 clones, about 70% of them appearing once. Trimming removed 5 bases at V and 8 bases at J, with 21 bases between. There are 15 residues in the CDR3. CDR1 SNHLY and CDR2 FYNNEI come from the germline V gene. This receptor was taken from a woman in her twenties or thirties in good health and CMV-seronegative. Sequenced: PBMCs. The J gene is TRBJ1-2, the V gene TRBV2, with D possibly TRBD1 on 5 matching bases. CDR3 in amino acids: CASSPLAPGTRGYTF. The CDR3 region has the DNA TGTGCCAGCAGTCCACTAGCCCCCGGGACTAGAGGCTACACCTTC. The variable domain in full, with the rest retrieved from reference TRBV2 and TRBJ1-2, is EPEVTQTPSHQVTQMGQEVILRCVPISNHLYFYWYRQILGQKVEFLVSFYNNEISEKSEIFDDQFSVERPDGSNFTLKIRSTKLEDSAMYFCASSPLAPGTRGYTFGSGTRLTVV.